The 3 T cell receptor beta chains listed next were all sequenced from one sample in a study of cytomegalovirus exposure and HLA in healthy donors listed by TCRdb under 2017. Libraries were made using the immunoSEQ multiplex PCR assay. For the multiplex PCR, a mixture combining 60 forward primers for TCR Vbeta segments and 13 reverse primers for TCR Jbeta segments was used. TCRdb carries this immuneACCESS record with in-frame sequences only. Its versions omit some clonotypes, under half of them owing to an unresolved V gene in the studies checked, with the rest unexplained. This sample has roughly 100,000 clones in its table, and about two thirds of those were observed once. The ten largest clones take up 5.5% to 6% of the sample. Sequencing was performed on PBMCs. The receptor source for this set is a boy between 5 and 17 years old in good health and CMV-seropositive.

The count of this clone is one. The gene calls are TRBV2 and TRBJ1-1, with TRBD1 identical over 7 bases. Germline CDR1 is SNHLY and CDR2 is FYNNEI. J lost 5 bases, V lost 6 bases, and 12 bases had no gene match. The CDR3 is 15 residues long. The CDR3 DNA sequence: TGTGCCAGCAGATTTTATAGGCAGGGGGGAACTGAAGCTTTCTTT. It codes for CASRFYRQGGTEAFF.

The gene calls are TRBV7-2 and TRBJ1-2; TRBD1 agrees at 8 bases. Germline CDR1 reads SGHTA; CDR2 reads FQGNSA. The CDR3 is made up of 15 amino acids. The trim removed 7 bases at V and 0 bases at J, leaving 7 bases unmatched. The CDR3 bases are TGTGCCAGCACCCGGGAGGACAGGGCTAACTATGGCTACACCTTC. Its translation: CASTREDRANYGYTF. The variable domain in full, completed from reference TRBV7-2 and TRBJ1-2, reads GAGVSQSPSNKVTEKGKDVELRCDPISGHTALYWYRQSLGQGLEFLIYFQGNSAPDKSGLPSDRFSAERTGGSVSTLTIQRTQQEDSAVYLCASTREDRANYGYTFGSGTRLTVV.

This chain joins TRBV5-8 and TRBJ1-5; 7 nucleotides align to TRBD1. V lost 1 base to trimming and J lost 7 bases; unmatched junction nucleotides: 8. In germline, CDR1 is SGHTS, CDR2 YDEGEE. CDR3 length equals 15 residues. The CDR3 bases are TGTGCCAGCAGCTTGTATGAACAGGGGCTCCAGCCCCAGCATTTT. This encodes CASSLYEQGLQPQHF. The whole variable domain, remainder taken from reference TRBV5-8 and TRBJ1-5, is EAGVTQSPTHLIKTRGQQATLRCSPISGHTSVYWYQQALGLGLQFLLWYDEGEERNRGNFPPRFSGRQFPNYSSELNVNALELEDSALYLCASSLYEQGLQPQHFGDGTRLSIL.